A selection of T cell receptor beta chains follows, all from one sample in a study of T cells after yellow fever vaccination. MiXCR was run by TCRdb on the 5' RACE reads, yielding one entry per CDR3 protein. The data contain a few hundred thousand distinct CDR3 sequences, 3.6% of them singletons. Material: PBMCs, obtained on the day of the yellow fever booster vaccination. The receptor set was obtained from a man aged 18 to 30 who received the YFV17D yellow fever vaccine. Both conserved end residues are part of each CDR3. Fields, in order: D gene, CDR3 length, V gene, clone size, J gene, CDR3 DNA, CDR3 protein. A D gene is named only where the DNA matches it firmly. Size is omitted from some rows. Given values are once, few, many or a class for expanded clones.

d_call: -
cdr3_length: 16
v_call: TRBV5-1
clone_size: many
j_call: TRBJ2-3
cdr3_nt: TGCGCCAGCAGCTCGGGGTTGAATCAACTCACAGATACGCAGTATTTT
cdr3_aa: CASSSGLNQLTDTQYF

d_call: -
cdr3_length: 14
v_call: TRBV7-9
clone_size: -
j_call: TRBJ1-2
cdr3_nt: TGTGCCAGCAGCCGGGACACCTTTAACTATGGCTACACCTTC
cdr3_aa: CASSRDTFNYGYTF

d_call: -
cdr3_length: 15
v_call: TRBV27
clone_size: -
j_call: TRBJ2-1
cdr3_nt: TGTGCCAGCAGTTCCCAGGGACTTCCCTACAATGAGCAGTTCTTC
cdr3_aa: CASSSQGLPYNEQFF

d_call: -
cdr3_length: 15
v_call: TRBV4-2
clone_size: -
j_call: TRBJ1-5
cdr3_nt: TGTGCCAGCAGCCAAGCGGAAGGTGGCAATCAGCCCCAGCATTTT
cdr3_aa: CASSQAEGGNQPQHF

d_call: -
cdr3_length: 13
v_call: TRBV5-5
clone_size: many
j_call: TRBJ1-2
cdr3_nt: TGTGCCAGCAGCTTGGTGGACAGATATGGCTACACCTTC
cdr3_aa: CASSLVDRYGYTF

d_call: -
cdr3_length: 17
v_call: TRBV20-1
clone_size: many
j_call: TRBJ2-2
cdr3_nt: TGCAGTGCTAGCGATCCGGGGGGCCAGGGGGCTGTCGGGGAGCTGTTTTTT
cdr3_aa: CSASDPGGQGAVGELFF

d_call: -
cdr3_length: 14
v_call: TRBV7-2
clone_size: many
j_call: TRBJ1-4
cdr3_nt: TGTGCCAGCAGCTTAGCTCAGGTCGGCGAAAAACTGTTTTTT
cdr3_aa: CASSLAQVGEKLFF

d_call: TRBD1
cdr3_length: 15
v_call: TRBV20-1
clone_size: few
j_call: TRBJ1-1
cdr3_nt: TGCAGTGCTTTCGTTGGGACAGGGATTTTGACTGAAGCTTTCTTT
cdr3_aa: CSAFVGTGILTEAFF

d_call: TRBD1
cdr3_length: 15
v_call: TRBV11-2
clone_size: many
j_call: TRBJ2-1
cdr3_nt: TGTGCCAGCAGCGAGGGACAGACCTCCTACAATGAGCAGTTCTTC
cdr3_aa: CASSEGQTSYNEQFF

d_call: TRBD2
cdr3_length: 15
v_call: TRBV12-3/TRBV12-4
clone_size: many
j_call: TRBJ2-3
cdr3_nt: TGTGCCAGCAGTTTGGCGGGGGGGCGCACAGCTACGCAGTATTTT
cdr3_aa: CASSLAGGRTATQYF

d_call: -
cdr3_length: 14
v_call: TRBV24-1
clone_size: -
j_call: TRBJ2-5
cdr3_nt: TGTGCCACCAGTGATTCTACCAGGGTGGAGACCCAGTACTTC
cdr3_aa: CATSDSTRVETQYF

d_call: -
cdr3_length: 17
v_call: TRBV20-1
clone_size: many
j_call: TRBJ1-5
cdr3_nt: TGCAGTGCTAGAGAGGGTAGAGTAAGGGTTGAGGATCAGCCCCAGCATTTT
cdr3_aa: CSAREGRVRVEDQPQHF

d_call: TRBD1
cdr3_length: 14
v_call: TRBV7-9
clone_size: -
j_call: TRBJ1-2
cdr3_nt: TGTGCCAGCATCGAGCAGGGGACAGGCTATGGCTACACCTTC
cdr3_aa: CASIEQGTGYGYTF

d_call: -
cdr3_length: 12
v_call: TRBV5-4
clone_size: many
j_call: TRBJ2-1
cdr3_nt: TGTGCCAGCAGCTTGGTGGCGAATGAGCAGTTCTTC
cdr3_aa: CASSLVANEQFF

d_call: TRBD2
cdr3_length: 16
v_call: TRBV24-1
clone_size: -
j_call: TRBJ2-3
cdr3_nt: TGTGCCACCAGTGACACTCGGGGTAGCGGGGCAGATACGCAGTATTTT
cdr3_aa: CATSDTRGSGADTQYF

d_call: TRBD1
cdr3_length: 17
v_call: TRBV11-2
clone_size: many
j_call: TRBJ2-1
cdr3_nt: TGTGCCAGCAGCTCCCCACGGACAGGGAAATCCTACAATGAGCAGTTCTTC
cdr3_aa: CASSSPRTGKSYNEQFF

d_call: -
cdr3_length: 15
v_call: TRBV18
clone_size: few
j_call: TRBJ1-5
cdr3_nt: TGTGCCAGCTCCGCGATAGGGGTCTCCCATCAGCCCCAGCATTTT
cdr3_aa: CASSAIGVSHQPQHF

d_call: -
cdr3_length: 14
v_call: TRBV30
clone_size: few
j_call: TRBJ1-5
cdr3_nt: TGTGCCTGGAGTGGGACAGAAATCAATCAGCCCCAGCATTTT
cdr3_aa: CAWSGTEINQPQHF

d_call: -
cdr3_length: 15
v_call: TRBV5-1
clone_size: -
j_call: TRBJ2-2
cdr3_nt: TGCGCCAGCAGCTTACGGGGGCCCTGGGCCGGGGAGCTGTTTTTT
cdr3_aa: CASSLRGPWAGELFF

d_call: TRBD1
cdr3_length: 18
v_call: TRBV4-1
clone_size: many
j_call: TRBJ1-4
cdr3_nt: TGCGCCAGCAGCGCCGGGACAGGGGGCTGGAAGACTAATGAAAAACTGTTTTTT
cdr3_aa: CASSAGTGGWKTNEKLFF

d_call: TRBD1
cdr3_length: 16
v_call: TRBV7-8
clone_size: many
j_call: TRBJ2-2
cdr3_nt: TGTGCCAGCAGCGAAACGCGTGAACAGGGGACCGGGGAGCTGTTTTTT
cdr3_aa: CASSETREQGTGELFF

d_call: -
cdr3_length: 14
v_call: TRBV20-1
clone_size: -
j_call: TRBJ1-5
cdr3_nt: TGCAGTGCTAGGAGGCAGGGTAGCGATCAGCCCCAGCATTTT
cdr3_aa: CSARRQGSDQPQHF

d_call: -
cdr3_length: 19
v_call: TRBV21-1
clone_size: -
j_call: TRBJ1-5
cdr3_nt: TGTGCCAGCAGCAAAGGCCCAGAATACCTACTATATAGCAATCAGCCCCAGCATTTT
cdr3_aa: CASSKGPEYLLYSNQPQHF

d_call: -
cdr3_length: 14
v_call: TRBV25-1
clone_size: many
j_call: TRBJ1-5
cdr3_nt: TGTGCCAGCAGACTAAGGGGTATCAATCAGCCCCAGCATTTT
cdr3_aa: CASRLRGINQPQHF

d_call: -
cdr3_length: 14
v_call: TRBV29-1
clone_size: few
j_call: TRBJ1-1
cdr3_nt: TGCAGCGTTGGACGGGTTCGGGGGTCCACTGAAGCTTTCTTT
cdr3_aa: CSVGRVRGSTEAFF

d_call: -
cdr3_length: 13
v_call: TRBV20-1
clone_size: few
j_call: TRBJ1-1
cdr3_nt: TGCAGTGCTAACCGGGGAATGCAGACTGAAGCTTTCTTT
cdr3_aa: CSANRGMQTEAFF

d_call: -
cdr3_length: 11
v_call: TRBV6-6
clone_size: many
j_call: TRBJ2-5
cdr3_nt: TGCAGCACAGGGACGGGGGAGACCCAGTACTTC
cdr3_aa: CSTGTGETQYF

d_call: -
cdr3_length: 14
v_call: TRBV5-5
clone_size: many
j_call: TRBJ2-5
cdr3_nt: TGTGCCAGCAGCGTCCAGGGGGGACGGGAGACCCAGTACTTC
cdr3_aa: CASSVQGGRETQYF

d_call: -
cdr3_length: 15
v_call: TRBV7-8
clone_size: many
j_call: TRBJ2-3
cdr3_nt: TGTGCCAGCAGCCCCGAGCGGGTTAGCACAGATACGCAGTATTTT
cdr3_aa: CASSPERVSTDTQYF

d_call: TRBD2
cdr3_length: 15
v_call: TRBV5-4
clone_size: -
j_call: TRBJ2-1
cdr3_nt: TGTGCCAGCAGCTTAATAGCGGGGGGTTACAATGAGCAGTTCTTC
cdr3_aa: CASSLIAGGYNEQFF

d_call: -
cdr3_length: 11
v_call: TRBV6-6
clone_size: -
j_call: TRBJ2-7
cdr3_nt: TGTGCCAGCAGTCAATACTACGAGCAGTACTTC
cdr3_aa: CASSQYYEQYF

d_call: -
cdr3_length: 16
v_call: TRBV7-2
clone_size: many
j_call: TRBJ2-3
cdr3_nt: TGTGCCAGCAGCTTAGCCGGGACACGAGGCACAGATACGCAGTATTTT
cdr3_aa: CASSLAGTRGTDTQYF

d_call: -
cdr3_length: 16
v_call: TRBV20-1
clone_size: -
j_call: TRBJ1-4
cdr3_nt: TGCAGTGCTAGAGACCCACAGGGTCCAGCTAATGAAAAACTGTTTTTT
cdr3_aa: CSARDPQGPANEKLFF